This T cell receptor (beta chain) was retrieved from a study of CD8 T cell repertoires and HIV-1 epitope variants (dated by TCRdb to the early 2020s). About the study as a whole: In separate culture wells, T cells were stimulated with each of twenty-five peptides that represented autologous and known Gag and Nef epitope variants. Using the EasySep Human T Cell Enrichment Kit, T cells were enriched and then co-cultured with an equal number of autologous T cell-negative cells acting as antigen-presenting cells. An aliquot of 1M T cells was set aside as an uncultured baseline condition, separate from the 80 or so T cell cultures. The epitopes tested covered three Gag epitope families plus Nef HW9 and YT9. For about 10 days the cultures were kept in IMDM with gentamicin, and on days 3 and 7 half of the media was changed with IL-2, IL-7 and IL-15 added. A total of around 83 T cell cultures were run, with each culture condition performed in triplicate except for one peptide, which was performed in duplicate. Among the control conditions were a peptide pool of CMV, EBV and flu, the Ebola AY9 epitope serving as a negative control, and a well with no peptide.

The immunoSEQ platform was used to sequence TCR beta CDR3 regions at survey depth. The QIAamp DNA micro kit was used to extract genomic DNA from every cultured and uncultured CD8+ T cell population. The study's own analysis went as follows. Samples with fewer than 5,000 productive reads were excluded, resulting in the removal of about 6% of the 75 HIV peptide-stimulated cultures. Sequences were trimmed to CDR3 by a MANAFEST web app, and nonproductive sequences, CDR3s under 5 amino acids, and sequences not starting with C or ending with F/W were removed. For a clonotype to count as antigen-specific, the clonotype had to expand relative to the no-peptide control in at least 2 of 3 replicates at FDR 0.01, and only within one epitope family. In addition, a specific clonotype needed a frequency at least fivefold higher than in wells stimulated with peptides from other epitope families. TCRdb took over this immuneACCESS table, retaining in-frame rearrangements with V and J assigned. Such tables are incomplete; in checked studies, under half of the missing clones stem from an unresolved V gene, and the remainder is unexplained. V, J and clone size are taken as reported in that table, and D and trimming were inferred from the DNA itself. The sample table records roughly 5,400 clones; roughly two thirds of these occur just once. About 40% of the sample comes from the top ten.

What the study reported, not specific to this receptor: Of the nine antigen-specific TCR beta clonotypes identified, roughly six appeared cross-reactive for autologous or known escape epitope variants. The assay could identify only TCR beta chains and pointed to proliferation in response to antigen, not to T cell function or cytokine profile. A handful of clonotypes recognized the Nef KF9 family and one the HW9 family, with no responses to the TAALDMSHF plasma variant.

The EasySep Human CD8+ T Cell Enrichment Kit was used on day 10 to isolate CD8+ T cells from every culture. The germline V and J ends show losses of 2 bases and 8 bases respectively, and no gene match explains 14 bases of the junction. The CDR3 goes from the cysteine to the phenylalanine over 19 residues. Here the CDR3 DNA is all that survives: 57 bases in frame from base 1. The CDR1 and CDR2 encoded by the germline V gene (reference sequence) are LNHDA and SQIVND. Compared with the rest of its sample, this clone is large (0.1 to 1%). Its recognized antigen is unknown. Per-nucleotide qualities are absent, and no much larger clonotype sits a single base away.

Sequenced sample: cultured CD8+ T cells derived from PBMCs. This clonotype originated in a male donor with HIV. Recombination linked TRBV19 to TRBJ2-1; 14 bases in the middle match TRBD2. The nucleotide sequence reads as follows: TGTGCCAGTAGTATACAGCCGGGACTAGCGGGAGATTTCTTAGATGAGCAGTTCTTC. It translates to CASSIQPGLAGDFLDEQFF.